This T cell receptor beta chain was obtained from a study of T cells in Graves' hyperthyroidism and ophthalmopathy. TCR beta CDR3 regions were amplified from RNA. HTBI primers were used for first-round RT-PCR of the TCR CDR3. TCRdb used MiXCR to reprocess the multiplex PCR reads, holding one entry per CDR3 protein. The repertoire holds nearly 600,000 distinct CDR3 sequences, with 14% as singletons. Germline values: CDR1 SGHDN, CDR2 FVKESK. V was cut by 4 bases and J by 6 bases, with 18 bases left in between. The CDR3 has 16 residues. Comments on this clonotype: No antigen is known for it.

General study findings and limits: Most clonotypes expanded in thyroid above 0.001 were likewise present in blood.

The sample taken for sequencing was blood. The chain combines TRBV14 with TRBJ2-2; the D is unclear. The clonotype was recovered from a woman in her 30s with Graves' hyperthyroidism that later progressed to Graves' ophthalmopathy. The CDR3 nucleotides read TGTGCCAGCAGCCCCCTGAATAGGGTCGGACCCGGGGAGCTGTTTTTT. Its protein is CASSPLNRVGPGELFF.